This TCR beta chain was sequenced for a study of CD8 T cells in ankylosing spondylitis. TCRdb processed the 5' RACE reads anew with MiXCR; each CDR3 protein has one entry. The sample has about 360,000 distinct CDR3 sequences; roughly 14% are singletons. Findings of the study overall: Clones linked with disease were CD8+ and fairly uncommon in the peripheral blood. Before this, some motif variants had been reported in reactive arthritis synovial fluid and blood. Reportedly, matched ankylosing spondylitis synovial fluid was significantly enriched for disease-linked clones.

This clonotype was counted a few times. The antigen remains undetermined. The V gene's germline CDR1 is DFQATT and CDR2 SNEGSKA (reference sequence). This CDR3 contains 14 residues. The germline V and J ends were trimmed by 3 bases and 5 bases, with 14 bases remaining between them. V is TRBV20-1 and J is TRBJ2-1, with D possibly matching TRBD1 (6 bases). The specimen sequenced was blood, either unsorted or a sorted T cell fraction (not recorded which). This sequence was found in a male donor with ankylosing spondylitis or in good health (not recorded which). The CDR3 DNA is TGCAGTGCTAGGATACAGGGACCGAACAATGAGCAGTTCTTC. Encoded protein: CSARIQGPNNEQFF.